Presented here are 18 T cell receptor beta chains from one specimen sequenced in a study of beta chain features in type 1 diabetes. cDNA synthesis used the whole RNA isolate, giving expressed TCRB sequences. Clones were sequenced by immunoSEQ multiplex PCR, and TCRdb holds only the in-frame ones, with some missing. The table includes 900,000 or so clones, roughly 17% detected once. The source material was naive CD4+ T cells from blood. These receptors were taken from a woman in her late teens or twenties in good health.

As concerns this clone: A single base separates this from a much larger clone, so it may be a read error. J is TRBJ1-3 and V is TRBV9; D call uncertain. The CDR3 is made up of 12 amino acids. The V gene's germline CDR1 is SGDLS and CDR2 YYNGEE. Trimming removed 3 bases at V and 0 bases at J, with 1 base between. The CDR3 reads CASSASGNTIYF. CDR3 DNA sequence: TGTGCCAGCAGCGCCTCTGGAAACACCATATATTTT.

The chain couples TRBV4-2 to TRBJ2-5; TRBD2 aligns across 11 bases. CDR3 length: 18 amino acids. The V segment lost 0 bases and the J segment 5 bases; nucleotides outside the gene matches: 11. Germline assignment: CDR1 LGHNA and CDR2 YNFKEQ. The CDR3 DNA reads TGTGCCAGCAGCCAAGATCCCATTACTAGCGGGAGCTGGGAGACCCAGTACTTC. Translating gives CASSQDPITSGSWETQYF.

This chain uses TRBV6-4 with TRBJ2-5, with a tentative D call TRBD2 (6 bases). The V gene lost 3 bases and the J gene lost 4 bases, with 9 bases spanning the gap. Per germline, CDR1 MRHNA and CDR2 SNTAGT. The CDR3 runs 13 residues. In DNA, the CDR3 is TGTGCCAGCAGTGAACAGGAGGGAGAGACCCAGTACTTC. Its translation is CASSEQEGETQYF.

This clone came up a few times. The CDR3 loop is CASSPGTPREQYF. The CDR3 region has the DNA TGTGCCAGCTCACCCGGAACCCCAAGGGAGCAGTACTTC. The gene calls are TRBV18 and TRBJ2-7; no firm D call. The V and J ends lost 3 bases and 7 bases respectively, with 13 bases between them. Looked up from germline, CDR1 is KGHSH and CDR2 is LQKENI. The CDR3 extends over 13 amino acids.

The gene calls are TRBV9 and TRBJ2-3; TRBD2 agrees at 14 bases. Germline V lookup: CDR1 SGDLS, CDR2 YYNGEE. Unmatched junction bases numbered 14, after V lost 3 bases and J lost 5 bases. The CDR3 has 19 residues. Here the CDR3 DNA reads TGTGCCAGCAGCGCATCCAGCATGGGACTAGCGGGAGTTGGAGATACGCAGTATTTT. It translates to CASSASSMGLAGVGDTQYF.

This chain connects TRBV9 to TRBJ2-3; D is unclear. CDR3 length: 13 amino acids. Germline-derived CDR1 and CDR2 are SGDLS and YYNGEE. The V end lost 3 bases, the J end lost 2 bases, and 7 bases lay between the germline ends. The CDR3 coding sequence is TGTGCCAGCAGCGCTTATAACACAGATACGCAGTATTTT. It is translated as CASSAYNTDTQYF. The full variable domain, its missing parts supplied by reference TRBV9 and TRBJ2-3, is DSGVTQTPKHLITATGQRVTLRCSPRSGDLSVYWYQQSLDQGLQFLIQYYNGEERAKGNILERFSAQQFPDLHSELNLSSLELGDSALYFCASSAYNTDTQYFGPGTRLTVL.

A few counts support this clone. The rearrangement uses TRBV6-6 and TRBJ1-5; D is possibly TRBD1 (5 bases). Germline CDR1 and CDR2: MNHNY and SVGAGI (reference sequence). Trimming removed 6 bases from V and 2 bases from J, with 17 bases in between. CDR3 length: 16 amino acids. The CDR3, as DNA: TGTGCCAGCAGGAGAATCGGGACGGCTCGCAATCAGCCCCAGCATTTT. Its protein product is CASRRIGTARNQPQHF.

This clone was recorded a few times. The chain has TRBV6-5 and TRBJ2-5; tentatively, D is TRBD1 or TRBD2 (5 bases each). Germline loops: CDR1 MNHEY, CDR2 SVGAGI. The CDR3 contains 15 residues. Trimming removed 4 bases at V and 2 bases at J, with 14 bases between. CDR3 sequence reads: CASSLDNGGQETQYF. CDR3 nucleotide sequence: TGTGCCAGCAGTTTGGACAACGGAGGACAAGAGACCCAGTACTTC.

V is TRBV25-1 and J is TRBJ2-2, with 10 positions matching TRBD1. This CDR3 has 14 residues. The trim removed 8 bases at V and 4 bases at J, leaving 4 bases unmatched. Germline CDR1 and CDR2: MGHDK and SYGVNS. CDR3 region: CASCGQGGTGELFF. The CDR3, as DNA: TGTGCCAGCTGTGGACAGGGGGGCACCGGGGAGCTGTTTTTT.

This sequence joins TRBV6-1 and TRBJ2-5; no reliable D call. V lost 8 bases to trimming and J lost 7 bases, with 8 bases between them. CDR1 MNHNS and CDR2 SASEGT come from the germline V gene. The CDR3 is made up of 10 amino acids. CDR3 nucleotide sequence: TGTGCCAGCGCTGTAGGGACCCAGTACTTC. The encoded protein is CASAVGTQYF.

V usage is TRBV5-1 and J usage is TRBJ1-1; 9 positions agree with TRBD1. CDR1 and CDR2 (germline): SGHRS, YFSETQ. Trimming cost V 7 bases and J 7 bases; bases outside gene matches: 8. The CDR3 extends over 13 amino acids. Here the CDR3 reads CASAPGTGIEAFF. CDR3 nucleotide sequence: TGCGCCAGCGCCCCCGGGACAGGGATTGAAGCTTTCTTT.

In this sample, this clone turned up a few times. The CDR3 coding sequence is TGTGCCAGCAGCAGATTCGGACAAGTTTACAATGAGCAGTTCTTC. It codes for CASSRFGQVYNEQFF. The V and J genes are TRBV13 and TRBJ2-1; D perhaps matches TRBD1 (5 bases). Germline V gene lookup returns CDR1 PRHDT and CDR2 FYEKMQ (reference sequence). Deletions cut 5 bases from V and 4 bases from J, with 15 bases between. The CDR3 runs 15 residues.

The genes are TRBV28 and TRBJ2-5; D may be TRBD1 (7 bases). The CDR3 length is 19 residues. V gave up 6 bases and J gave up 5 bases, with 31 bases separating them. Germline values: CDR1 MDHEN, CDR2 SYDVKM. CDR3 DNA sequence: TGTGCCAGCAGCCCCCGGGACAGAAGGTTAAGGCGCCTAGCGGAGACCCAGTACTTC. Amino acid sequence: CASSPRDRRLRRLAETQYF.

This clone was found a few times. The rearrangement joins TRBV7-3 to TRBJ2-2; no definite D call. Per the germline V gene, CDR1 is SGHTA and CDR2 is FQGTGA. The CDR3 loop spans 17 amino acids. The ends were cut back, 1 base at V and 7 bases at J, with 19 bases in the middle. CDR3 sequence: CASSLNPLPGANGELFF. CDR3 DNA: TGTGCCAGCAGCTTAAACCCCCTCCCCGGAGCTAACGGGGAGCTGTTTTTT.

The chain recombines TRBV7-2 with TRBJ2-7; D could derive from TRBD1 or TRBD2 (5 bases each). This CDR3 has 13 amino acids. The V gene lost 5 bases and the J gene lost 2 bases, with 10 bases spanning the gap. In germline, CDR1 is SGHTA, CDR2 FQGNSA. CDR3 nucleotide sequence: TGTGCCAGCAGCCCGGGGCCCGCCTACGAGCAGTACTTC. It yields the protein CASSPGPAYEQYF. Using reference TRBV7-2 and TRBJ2-7 for the parts outside the CDR3, the full variable domain is GAGVSQSPSNKVTEKGKDVELRCDPISGHTALYWYRQSLGQGLEFLIYFQGNSAPDKSGLPSDRFSAERTGGSVSTLTIQRTQQEDSAVYLCASSPGPAYEQYFGPGTRLTVT.

On this clone itself: Other DNA sequences from this sample encode an identical CDR3 as well. This chain joins TRBV2 and TRBJ1-5; possible D gene TRBD1, 5 bases. Germline V gives CDR1 SNHLY, CDR2 FYNNEI. Trimming removed 4 bases from V and 2 bases from J, with 9 bases in between. CDR3 length: 14 amino acids. CDR3 coding DNA: TGTGCCAGCAGTGGTCAGGGAGGCAATCAGCCCCAGCATTTT. Its protein is CASSGQGGNQPQHF. Using reference TRBV2 and TRBJ1-5 for the parts outside the CDR3, the full variable domain is EPEVTQTPSHQVTQMGQEVILRCVPISNHLYFYWYRQILGQKVEFLVSFYNNEISEKSEIFDDQFSVERPDGSNFTLKIRSTKLEDSAMYFCASSGQGGNQPQHFGDGTRLSIL.

This clone showed up just a few times. This sequence joins TRBV19 and TRBJ1-1; D unclear. The germline V gene encodes CDR1 LNHDA and CDR2 SQIVND (reference sequence). The V gene lost 2 bases and the J gene lost 6 bases, with 10 bases spanning the gap. The CDR3 totals 13 residues. CDR3 protein: CASSIRASPEAFF. CDR3 nucleotides: TGTGCCAGTAGTATACGGGCCTCTCCTGAAGCTTTCTTT.

The chain carries TRBV7-3 and TRBJ2-7, with 9 bases identical to TRBD2. The length of the CDR3 is 18 residues. Unmatched junction bases numbered 20, after V lost 8 bases and J lost 3 bases. Germline V lookup: CDR1 SGHTA, CDR2 FQGTGA. In DNA form, the CDR3 reads TGTGCCAGCGAAAATGGAGGACTAGCGACGTCTAAGGTCTACGAGCAGTACTTC. Translation: CASENGGLATSKVYEQYF.